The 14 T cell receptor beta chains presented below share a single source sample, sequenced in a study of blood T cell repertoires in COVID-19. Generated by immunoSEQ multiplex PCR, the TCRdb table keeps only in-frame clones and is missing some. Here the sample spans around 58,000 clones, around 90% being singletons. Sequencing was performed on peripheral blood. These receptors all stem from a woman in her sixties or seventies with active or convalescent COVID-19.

CDR3 loop: CASSQTGTGANVLTF. CDR3 sequence (DNA): TGTGCCAGCAGCCAAACCGGGACTGGGGCCAACGTCCTGACTTTC. The V call is TRBV3-1 (or the pseudogene TRBV3-2), the J call TRBJ2-6; tentative D call: TRBD2 (5 bases). Per germline, CDR1 LGHDT and CDR2 YNNKEL (reference sequence). CDR3 length equals 15 residues. V lost 2 bases and J 2 bases, leaving 7 bases between the germline ends.

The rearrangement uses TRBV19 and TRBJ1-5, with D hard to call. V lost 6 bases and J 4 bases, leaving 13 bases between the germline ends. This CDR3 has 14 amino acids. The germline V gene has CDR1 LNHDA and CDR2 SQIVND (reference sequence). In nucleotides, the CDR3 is TGTGCCAGTAGCAACCTGGGCTTGAATCAGCCCCAGCATTTT. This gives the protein CASSNLGLNQPQHF.

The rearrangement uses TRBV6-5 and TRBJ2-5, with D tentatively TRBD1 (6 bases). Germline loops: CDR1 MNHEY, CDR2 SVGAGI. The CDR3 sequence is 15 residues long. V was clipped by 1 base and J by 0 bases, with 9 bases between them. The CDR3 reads CASSYLGQNQETQYF. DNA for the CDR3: TGTGCCAGCAGTTACTTAGGACAGAACCAAGAGACCCAGTACTTC.

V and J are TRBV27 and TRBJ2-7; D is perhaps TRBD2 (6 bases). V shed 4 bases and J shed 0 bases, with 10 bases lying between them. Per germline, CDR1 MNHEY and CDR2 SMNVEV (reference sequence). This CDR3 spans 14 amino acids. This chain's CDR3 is CASSSRGLSYEQYF. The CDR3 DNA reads TGTGCCAGCAGTTCCCGGGGACTCTCCTACGAGCAGTACTTC.

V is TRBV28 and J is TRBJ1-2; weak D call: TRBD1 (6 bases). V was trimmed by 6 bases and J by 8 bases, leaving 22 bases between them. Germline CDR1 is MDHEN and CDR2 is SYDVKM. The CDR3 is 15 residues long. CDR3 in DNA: TGTGCCAGCAGGATGCCCGTACAGGGAGTGGGGGGCTACACCTTC. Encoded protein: CASRMPVQGVGGYTF.

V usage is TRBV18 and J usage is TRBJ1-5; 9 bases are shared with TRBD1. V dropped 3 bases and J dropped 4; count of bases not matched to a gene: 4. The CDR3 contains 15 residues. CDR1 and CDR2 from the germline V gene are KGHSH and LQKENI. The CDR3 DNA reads TGTGCCAGCTCACCGGCGGGACAGGGTAATCAGCCCCAGCATTTT. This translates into CASSPAGQGNQPQHF.

CDR3 amino acids: CAWLTDTQYF. CDR3 DNA sequence: TGTGCCTGGCTCACAGATACGCAGTATTTT. The chain links TRBV30 to TRBJ2-3, with D hard to call. This CDR3 region has 10 residues. CDR1 and CDR2 from the germline V gene are GTSNPN and SVGIG (reference sequence). V lost 5 bases to trimming and J lost 2 bases, with 2 bases between them.

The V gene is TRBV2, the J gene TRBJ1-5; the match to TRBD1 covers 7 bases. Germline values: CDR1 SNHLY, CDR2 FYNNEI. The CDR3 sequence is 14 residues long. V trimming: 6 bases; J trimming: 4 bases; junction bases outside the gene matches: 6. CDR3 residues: CASSEGQLNQPQHF. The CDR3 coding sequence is TGTGCCAGCAGCGAGGGACAGCTTAATCAGCCCCAGCATTTT.

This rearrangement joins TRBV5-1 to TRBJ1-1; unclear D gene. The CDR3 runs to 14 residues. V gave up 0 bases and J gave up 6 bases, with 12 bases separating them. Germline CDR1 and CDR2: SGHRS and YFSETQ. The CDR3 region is CASSLAVSHAEAFF. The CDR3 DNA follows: TGCGCCAGCAGCTTGGCTGTGTCACACGCTGAAGCTTTCTTT.

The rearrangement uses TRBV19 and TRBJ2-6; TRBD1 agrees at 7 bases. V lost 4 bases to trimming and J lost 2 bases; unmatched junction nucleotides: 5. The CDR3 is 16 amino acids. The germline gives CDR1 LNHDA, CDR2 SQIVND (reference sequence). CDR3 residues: CASSNRQGPGANVLTF. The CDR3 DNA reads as TGTGCCAGTAGTAACCGACAGGGCCCTGGGGCCAACGTCCTGACTTTC. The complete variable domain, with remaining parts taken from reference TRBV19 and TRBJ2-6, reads DGGITQSPKYLFRKEGQNVTLSCEQNLNHDAMYWYRQDPGQGLRLIYYSQIVNDFQKGDIAEGYSVSREKKESFPLTVTSAQKNPTAFYLCASSNRQGPGANVLTFGAGSRLTVL.

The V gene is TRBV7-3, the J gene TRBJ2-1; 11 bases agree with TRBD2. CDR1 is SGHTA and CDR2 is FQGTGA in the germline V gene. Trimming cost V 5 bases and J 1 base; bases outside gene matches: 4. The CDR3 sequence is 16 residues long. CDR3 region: CASSASGGTSYNEQFF. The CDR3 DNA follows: TGTGCCAGCAGCGCTAGCGGGGGGACGTCCTACAATGAGCAGTTCTTC.

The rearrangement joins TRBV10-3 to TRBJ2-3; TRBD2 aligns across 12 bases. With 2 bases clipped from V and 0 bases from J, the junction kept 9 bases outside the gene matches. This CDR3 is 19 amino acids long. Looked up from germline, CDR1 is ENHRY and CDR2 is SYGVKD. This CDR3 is CAISEGLAGQLASTDTQYF. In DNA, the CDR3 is TGTGCCATCAGTGAGGGACTAGCGGGACAATTAGCTAGCACAGATACGCAGTATTTT.

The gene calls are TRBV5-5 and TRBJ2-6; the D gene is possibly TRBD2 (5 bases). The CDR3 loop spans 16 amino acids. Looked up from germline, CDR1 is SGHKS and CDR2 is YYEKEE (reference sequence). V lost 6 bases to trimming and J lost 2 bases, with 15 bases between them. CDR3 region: CASTPWVGTGANVLTF. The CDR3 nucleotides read TGTGCCAGCACCCCGTGGGTCGGGACTGGGGCCAACGTCCTGACTTTC.

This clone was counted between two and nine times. The CDR3, as DNA: TGTGCCAGCAGTTACCATGGACAGCCTCCATATAATTCACCCCTCCACTTT. Encoded protein: CASSYHGQPPYNSPLHF. The V call is TRBV6-2 or TRBV6-3, the J call TRBJ1-6; maybe TRBD1 (6 bases). This CDR3 comprises 17 residues. V lost 2 bases and J lost 4, with 15 bases in between. CDR1 is MNHEY, CDR2 SVGEGT, per germline.